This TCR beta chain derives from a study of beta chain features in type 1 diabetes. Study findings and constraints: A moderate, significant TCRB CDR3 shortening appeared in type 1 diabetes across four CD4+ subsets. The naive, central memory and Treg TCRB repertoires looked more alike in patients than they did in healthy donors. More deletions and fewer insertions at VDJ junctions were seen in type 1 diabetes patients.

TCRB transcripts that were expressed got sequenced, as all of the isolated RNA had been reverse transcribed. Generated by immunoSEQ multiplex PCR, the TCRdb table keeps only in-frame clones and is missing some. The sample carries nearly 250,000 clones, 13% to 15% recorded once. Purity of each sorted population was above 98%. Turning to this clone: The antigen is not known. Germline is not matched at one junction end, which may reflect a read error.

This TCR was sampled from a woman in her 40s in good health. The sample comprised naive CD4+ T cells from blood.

CDR3 nucleotide sequence: TGTGCCAGCAGTGGTCAGGGGATGGGGGAACTGTTTTTT. Translation gives CASSGQGMGELFF. The chain uses TRBV2 and TRBJ2-2; weak D call: TRBD1 (6 bases). Germline-derived CDR1 and CDR2 are SNHLY and FYNNEI. The CDR3 length is 13 residues.